This T cell receptor (beta chain) stems from a study of T-cell reconstitution after alpha-beta-depleted transplantation in children. Trimming took 3 bases from V and 3 from J; bases not matched to a gene: 6. Per germline, CDR1 DFQATT and CDR2 SNEGSKA (reference sequence). The CDR3 runs 15 residues. Preparation of the TCRbeta library involved a method that used unique molecular identifiers. TCRdb recomputed calls from the PCR reads with MiXCR, one row per CDR3 protein. The repertoire holds about 350,000 distinct CDR3 sequences, with approximately 12% as singletons. This clonotype was detected many times.

The sample in question was PBMCs, obtained from the stem cell graft. V is TRBV20-1 and J is TRBJ1-4; TRBD1 agrees at 8 bases. This TCR came from a human donor who donated a stem cell graft to a child with Fanconi anemia. The CDR3 spells CSASPPGQANEKLFF. In DNA, the CDR3 is TGCAGTGCTAGCCCCCCGGGACAGGCTAATGAAAAACTGTTTTTT.